Shown below are 22 T cell receptor beta chains from a single sample sequenced in a study of blood T cell repertoires in COVID-19. Repertoires were generated with immunoSEQ multiplex PCR, while TCRdb's copy carries only in-frame clones and drops some. The sample includes roughly 160,000 clones, 80% of them seen just once. Sequencing was performed on PBMCs or T cells enriched from blood (not recorded which). The receptors derive from a woman aged 55-69 years who had recovered from COVID-19.

The chain carries TRBV3-1 (or the pseudogene TRBV3-2) and TRBJ1-2; D is ambiguous. CDR3 size: 14 residues. Trimming removed 1 base from V and 5 bases from J, with 11 bases in between. Germline V lookup: CDR1 LGHDT, CDR2 YNNKEL (reference sequence). The CDR3 is CASSQGAALYGYTF. CDR3 DNA: TGTGCCAGCAGCCAAGGGGCAGCCCTTTATGGCTACACCTTC.

This chain joins TRBV5-5 and TRBJ2-1; 10 bases fit TRBD1. The CDR3 is made up of 15 amino acids. Germline trimming cut 0 bases from V and 3 bases from J; bases unmatched to any gene: 0. Germline CDR1 is SGHKS and CDR2 is YYEKEE (reference sequence). The DNA for the CDR3 is TGTGCCAGCAGCTTGGGGACAGGGGGCTACAATGAGCAGTTCTTC. As protein: CASSLGTGGYNEQFF. The full variable domain, in which reference TRBV5-5 and TRBJ2-1 provide the parts outside the CDR3, is DAGVTQSPTHLIKTRGQQVTLRCSPISGHKSVSWYQQVLGQGPQFIFQYYEKEERGRGNFPDRFSARQFPNYSSELNVNALLLGDSALYLCASSLGTGGYNEQFFGPGTRLTVL.

This sequence joins TRBV6-1 and TRBJ2-1; tentative D call: TRBD1 (6 bases). The CDR3 is 15 residues long. Trimming left V 0 bases short and J 5 bases short, with 11 bases between. The germline V gene has CDR1 MNHNS and CDR2 SASEGT. This chain's CDR3 is CASSEARTVDNEQFF. CDR3 nucleotides: TGTGCCAGCAGTGAAGCGAGGACAGTGGACAATGAGCAGTTCTTC.

The chain couples TRBV5-1 to TRBJ2-7; possibly TRBD2 for D (7 bases). Germline V gene data show CDR1 as SGHRS and CDR2 as YFSETQ. The CDR3 runs 18 residues. V shed 1 base and J shed 1 base, with 21 bases lying between them. The CDR3 sequence is CASSLYRGGGALSYEQYF. As DNA, the CDR3 is TGCGCCAGCAGCTTGTATCGTGGAGGGGGGGCCCTATCCTACGAGCAGTACTTC.

This chain connects TRBV15 to TRBJ1-6; D may be TRBD1 (6 bases). Trimming left V 3 bases short and J 8 bases short, with 17 bases between. Germline V gene data show CDR1 as LNHNV and CDR2 as YYDKDF (reference sequence). There are 16 residues in the CDR3. The CDR3 protein is CATSRATGWGDSPLHF. As DNA, the CDR3 is TGTGCCACCAGCAGGGCCACAGGGTGGGGAGATTCACCCCTCCACTTT.

The chain joins TRBV19 to TRBJ2-1; 7 positions match TRBD2. The length of the CDR3 is 14 residues. Germline CDR1 LNHDA, CDR2 SQIVND (reference sequence). V was pared by 8 bases and J by 8 bases, with 12 bases of the junction left unmatched. The CDR3 is CASELAAGDHEQFF. The CDR3 coding sequence is TGTGCCAGTGAGCTAGCGGCCGGGGACCATGAGCAGTTCTTC.

V is TRBV5-1 and J is TRBJ2-3; D may be TRBD2 (5 bases). Trimming took 3 bases from V and 4 from J, leaving 12 bases between them. Germline CDR1 SGHRS, CDR2 YFSETQ. The CDR3 length is 14 residues. The CDR3 sequence: CASSSGGQADTQYF. The CDR3 DNA reads as TGCGCCAGCAGCTCGGGCGGGCAGGCAGATACGCAGTATTTT.

The chain uses TRBV6-4 and TRBJ2-3; 7 nucleotides line up with TRBD2. Germline CDR1 is MRHNA and CDR2 is SNTAGT. CDR3 size: 15 residues. V lost 5 bases to trimming and J lost 1 base; unmatched junction nucleotides: 6. The chain's CDR3 is CASSTRGVGTDTQYF. CDR3 in DNA: TGTGCCAGCAGTACCCGGGGGGTTGGCACAGATACGCAGTATTTT.

The chain is built from TRBV7-9 and TRBJ1-2; D may be TRBD1 (5 bases). The germline V gene has CDR1 SEHNR and CDR2 FQNEAQ (reference sequence). The CDR3 sequence is 12 residues long. V was shortened by 8 bases and J by 3 bases, with 10 bases between the two germline ends. The CDR3 DNA is TGTGCCAGCGGGGCCGAGCACTATGGCTACACCTTC. Translating gives CASGAEHYGYTF.

The V gene is TRBV10-1, the J gene TRBJ2-4; weak D call: TRBD2 (6 bases). The CDR3 has 13 amino acids. V was cut by 3 bases and J by 6 bases, with 9 bases left in between. Germline-derived CDR1 and CDR2 are WNHNN and SYGVQD (reference sequence). In DNA form, the CDR3 reads TGCGCCAGCAGTGATGGAGGGCGAAACATTCAGTACTTC. It specifies CASSDGGRNIQYF.

The genes are TRBV7-8 and TRBJ1-5; TRBD1 matches 8 bases. The CDR3 is made up of 12 amino acids. The J segment lost 6 bases and the V segment lost 10 bases, leaving 5 bases of the junction unmatched. CDR1 and CDR2 from the germline V gene are SGHVS and FQNEAQ. CDR3 protein: CATGQGGQPQHF. The CDR3 nucleotides read TGTGCCACCGGACAGGGAGGTCAGCCCCAGCATTTT.

This chain uses TRBV4-1 with TRBJ2-7, with D possibly matching TRBD1 (5 bases). The CDR3 is made up of 16 amino acids. Trimming removed 0 bases from V and 1 base from J, with 13 bases in between. CDR1 is MGHRA, CDR2 YSYEKL, per germline. In DNA, the CDR3 is TGCGCCAGCAGCCAAGAGTATGCAGGGAATTCCTACGAGCAGTACTTC. Its protein product is CASSQEYAGNSYEQYF.

The chain combines TRBV11-2 with TRBJ1-1, with D perhaps matching TRBD1 (5 bases). Germline V gene data show CDR1 as SGHAT and CDR2 as FQNNGV. Deletions cut 3 bases from V and 1 base from J, with 9 bases between. The CDR3 sequence is 14 residues long. CDR3 amino acids: CASSFFTGNTEAFF. The CDR3 DNA is TGTGCCAGCAGCTTTTTCACAGGGAACACTGAAGCTTTCTTT.

This rearrangement joins TRBV30 to TRBJ2-2; D perhaps matches TRBD1 (6 bases). V was shortened by 0 bases and J by 6 bases, with 14 bases between the two germline ends. This CDR3 spans 15 amino acids. CDR1 and CDR2 from the germline V gene are GTSNPN and SVGIG (reference sequence). DNA of the CDR3: TGTGCCTGGAGTGTACTAGGACAGTCGCCCGGGGAGCTGTTTTTT. Translated: CAWSVLGQSPGELFF.

This chain links TRBV27 with TRBJ2-3, with 7 bases fitting TRBD1. The length of the CDR3 is 16 residues. The V and J ends lost 9 bases and 5 bases, in that order; junction bases with no gene match: 17. The V gene's germline CDR1 is MNHEY and CDR2 SMNVEV (reference sequence). CDR3 in DNA: TGTGCCAGTTCACTTTGGGCAGACAGGGCGGTAGATACGCAGTATTTT. As protein: CASSLWADRAVDTQYF.

This clone has only one observation. This chain connects TRBV7-2 to TRBJ2-2; TRBD2 aligns across 11 bases. The V gene's germline CDR1 is SGHTA and CDR2 FQGNSA. V shed 2 bases and J 2 bases; nucleotides not matched to a gene: 4. The CDR3 runs to 17 residues. The CDR3 sequence is CASSLYLAGGNTGELFF. The DNA for the CDR3 is TGTGCCAGCAGCTTATACCTAGCGGGGGGAAACACCGGGGAGCTGTTTTTT.

On this clone itself: The same CDR3 also results from other DNA sequences found in this sample. The chain joins TRBV6-5 to TRBJ1-3, with D unclear. Trimming left V 4 bases short and J 0 bases short, with 7 bases between. The germline CDR1 and CDR2 sequences are MNHEY and SVGAGI. The CDR3 contains 14 residues. CDR3 loop: CASSLGGSGNTIYF. The CDR3 DNA sequence: TGTGCCAGCAGTTTAGGCGGCTCTGGAAACACCATATATTTT.

The chain carries TRBV3-1 (or the pseudogene TRBV3-2) and TRBJ1-5; 7 bases map to TRBD1. V shed 4 bases and J 7 bases; nucleotides not matched to a gene: 7. Germline V gene sequence: CDR1 LGHDT, CDR2 YNNKEL (reference sequence). The CDR3 contains 14 residues. CDR3: CASSPQGVGQPQHF. The CDR3 nucleotides are TGTGCCAGCAGCCCGCAGGGGGTAGGACAGCCCCAGCATTTT.

The chain joins TRBV5-4 to TRBJ2-6, with 9 positions matching TRBD1. The germline CDR1 and CDR2 sequences are SGHNT and YYREEE (reference sequence). The junction had 6 bases not matched to a gene; V was cut back by 0 bases and J by 2 bases. There are 18 residues in the CDR3. CDR3 bases: TGTGCCAGCAGCTTGGTACCGGGACAGGGCCCTGGGGCCAACGTCCTGACTTTC. Encoded protein: CASSLVPGQGPGANVLTF.

This clone was counted only a few times. This rearrangement joins TRBV18 to TRBJ1-4; D remains unclear. The CDR3 extends over 15 amino acids. V shed 3 bases and J shed 0 bases, with 8 bases lying between them. Germline V CDR1 and CDR2: KGHSH, LQKENI. The CDR3 coding sequence is TGTGCCAGCTCACCGAGGGCAGCAACTAATGAAAAACTGTTTTTT. Its protein is CASSPRAATNEKLFF.

The V gene is TRBV6-6, the J gene TRBJ1-2; TRBD1 might be the D (5 bases). CDR1 and CDR2 (germline): MNHNY, SVGAGI (reference sequence). Trimming left V 5 bases short and J 1 base short, with 17 bases between. This CDR3 spans 16 amino acids. CDR3 sequence (DNA): TGTGCCAGCAGTGCTTTGACAGCCCCTCTTAACTATGGCTACACCTTC. It codes for CASSALTAPLNYGYTF.

With respect to this clone: A junction boundary mismatches the germline segment, possibly from a read error. The CDR3 here is CARSTGIAGGAQVQYF. CDR3 nucleotide sequence: TGCGCCCGCAGCACGGGGATCGCGGGGGGGGCACAGGTGCAGTACTTC. The rearrangement joins TRBV5-1 to TRBJ2-7; 9 bases align to TRBD2. Per the germline V gene, CDR1 is SGHRS and CDR2 is YFSETQ. The CDR3 has 16 amino acids.